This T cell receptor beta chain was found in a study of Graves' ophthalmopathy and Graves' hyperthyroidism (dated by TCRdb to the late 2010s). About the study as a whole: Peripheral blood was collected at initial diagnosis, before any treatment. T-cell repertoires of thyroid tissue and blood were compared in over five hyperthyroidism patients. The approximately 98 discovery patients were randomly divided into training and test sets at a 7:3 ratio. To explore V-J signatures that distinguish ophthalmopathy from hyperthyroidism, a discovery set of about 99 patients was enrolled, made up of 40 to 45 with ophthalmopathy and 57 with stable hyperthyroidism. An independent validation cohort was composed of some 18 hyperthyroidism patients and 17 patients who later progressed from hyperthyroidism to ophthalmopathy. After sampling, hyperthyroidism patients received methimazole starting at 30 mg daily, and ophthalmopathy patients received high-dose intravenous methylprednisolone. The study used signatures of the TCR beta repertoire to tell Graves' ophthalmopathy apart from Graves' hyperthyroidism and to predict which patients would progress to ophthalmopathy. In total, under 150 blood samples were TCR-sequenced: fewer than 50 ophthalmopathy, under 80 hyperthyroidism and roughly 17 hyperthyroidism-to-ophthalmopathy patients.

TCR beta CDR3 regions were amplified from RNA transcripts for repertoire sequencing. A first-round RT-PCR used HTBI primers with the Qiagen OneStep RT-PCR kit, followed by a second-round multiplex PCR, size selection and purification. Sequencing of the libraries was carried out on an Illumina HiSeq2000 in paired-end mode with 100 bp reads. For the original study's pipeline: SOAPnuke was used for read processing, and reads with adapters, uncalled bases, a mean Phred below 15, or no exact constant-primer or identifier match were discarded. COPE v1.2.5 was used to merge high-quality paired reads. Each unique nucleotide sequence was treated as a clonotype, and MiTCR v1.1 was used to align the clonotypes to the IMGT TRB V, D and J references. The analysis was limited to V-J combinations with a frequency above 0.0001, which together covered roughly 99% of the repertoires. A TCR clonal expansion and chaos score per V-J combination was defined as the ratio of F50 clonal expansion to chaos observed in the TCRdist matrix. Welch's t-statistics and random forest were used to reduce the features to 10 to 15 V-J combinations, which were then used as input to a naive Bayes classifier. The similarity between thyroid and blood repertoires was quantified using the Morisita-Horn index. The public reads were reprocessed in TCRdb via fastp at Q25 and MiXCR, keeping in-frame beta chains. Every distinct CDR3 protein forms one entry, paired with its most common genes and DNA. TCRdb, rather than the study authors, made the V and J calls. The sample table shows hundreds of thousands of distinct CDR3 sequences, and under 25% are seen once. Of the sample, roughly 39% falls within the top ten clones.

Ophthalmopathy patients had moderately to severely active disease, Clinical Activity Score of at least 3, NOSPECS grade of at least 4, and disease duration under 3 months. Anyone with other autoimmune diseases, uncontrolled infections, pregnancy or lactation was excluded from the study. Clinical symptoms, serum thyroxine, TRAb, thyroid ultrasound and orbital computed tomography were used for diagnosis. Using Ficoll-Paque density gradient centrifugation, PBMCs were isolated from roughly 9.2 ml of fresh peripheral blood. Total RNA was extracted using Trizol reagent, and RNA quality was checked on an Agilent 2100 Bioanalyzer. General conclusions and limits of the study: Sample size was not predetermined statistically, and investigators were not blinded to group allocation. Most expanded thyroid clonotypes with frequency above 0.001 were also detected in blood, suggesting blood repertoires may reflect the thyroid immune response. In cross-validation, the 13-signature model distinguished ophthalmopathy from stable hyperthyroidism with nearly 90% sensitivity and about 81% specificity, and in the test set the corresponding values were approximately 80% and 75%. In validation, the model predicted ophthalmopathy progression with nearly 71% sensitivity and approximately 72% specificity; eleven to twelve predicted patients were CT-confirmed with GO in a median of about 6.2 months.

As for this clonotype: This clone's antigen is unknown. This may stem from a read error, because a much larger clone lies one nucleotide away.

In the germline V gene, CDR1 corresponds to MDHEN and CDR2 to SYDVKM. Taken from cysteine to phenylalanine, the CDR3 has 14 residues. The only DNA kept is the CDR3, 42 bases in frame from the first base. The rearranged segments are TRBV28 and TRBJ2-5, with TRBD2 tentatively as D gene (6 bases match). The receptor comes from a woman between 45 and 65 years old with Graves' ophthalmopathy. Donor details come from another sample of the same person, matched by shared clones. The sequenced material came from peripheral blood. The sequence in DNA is TGTGCCAGTAGTGCCGGACTTGTTCGGGAGACCCGGTACTTC. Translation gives CASSAGLVRETRYF.